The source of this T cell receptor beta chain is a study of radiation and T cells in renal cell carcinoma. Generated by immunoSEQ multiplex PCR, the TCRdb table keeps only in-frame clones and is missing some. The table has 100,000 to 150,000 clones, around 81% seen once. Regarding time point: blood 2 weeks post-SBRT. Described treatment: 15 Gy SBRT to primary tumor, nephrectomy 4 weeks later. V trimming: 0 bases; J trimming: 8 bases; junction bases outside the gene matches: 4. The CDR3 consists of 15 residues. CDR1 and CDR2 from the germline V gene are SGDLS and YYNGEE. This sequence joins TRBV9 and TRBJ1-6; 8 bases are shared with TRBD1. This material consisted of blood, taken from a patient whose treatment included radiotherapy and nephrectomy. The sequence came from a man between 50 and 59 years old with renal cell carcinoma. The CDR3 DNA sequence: TGTGCCAGCAGCGTAGATCTGGGACAGGATTCACCCCTCCACTTT. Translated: CASSVDLGQDSPLHF.